The present entry profiles one T cell receptor (beta chain) with its context. What it binds is not known. The data were obtained in a study of vaccination and CD4 T cells after COVID-19. Overall study results and limits: Rising from 21 to 38, the median of SARS-CoV-2-reactive clonotypes did not change significantly.

Trimming left V 3 bases short and J 2 bases short, with 8 bases between. The V gene's germline CDR1 is DFQATT and CDR2 SNEGSKA (reference sequence). This CDR3 has 12 amino acids. The Oncomine TCR Beta short-read assay was what sequenced the DNA obtained from cultured CD4+ T cells. TCRdb used MiXCR to reprocess the PCR reads, holding one entry per CDR3 protein. This table holds 9,500 to 13,000 distinct CDR3 sequences, around 58% found once. The sample's treatment: roughly ten-day PBMC culture with coronavirus spike peptide pools or control peptides (ViraFEST assay). Via ViraFEST, peptide pools expanded antigen-specific T cells before TCR sequencing. Negative selection enriched CD4+ T cells from cultures at around 9 days.

The clonotype was recovered from a human donor who had recovered from COVID-19. Sample: CD4+ T cells from blood, cultured in vitro. This sequence joins TRBV20-1 and TRBJ2-7; D is uncertain. Written as DNA, the CDR3 is TGCAGTGCTAGGACCGAGACCTACGAGCAGTACTTC. Translating gives CSARTETYEQYF.